A selection of T cell receptor delta chains follows, all from one sample in a study of delta chains in infants with herpesvirus infections. TCRdb re-called the RT-PCR reads with CATT. This table holds about 1,500 delta-chain clones, 35% found once. The source was peripheral blood, collected at time point 1 of longitudinal follow-up. These receptors were taken from a human donor who was a Ugandan infant, either HIV-exposed or HIV-unexposed (not recorded which). Both conserved end residues are part of each CDR3. D genes are given only for firm matches. Clone sizes are given selectively: once, few, many, or a class where the clone is expanded.

d_call	v_call	clone_size	j_call	cdr3_aa	cdr3_nt
TRDD3	TRDV2	once	TRDJ1	CACDTVIGTGGPKLIF	TGTGCCTGTGACACCGTTATCGGTACTGGGGGACCCAAACTCATCTTT
TRDD3	TRDV1	few	TRDJ1	CALGELGWGMPTDKLIF	TGTGCTCTTGGGGAACTAGGATGGGGGATGCCGACCGATAAACTCATCTTT
TRDD3	TRDV1	few	TRDJ1	CALGETSRRGLGDTGADKLIF	TGTGCTCTTGGGGAAACAAGCCGACGAGGGCTGGGGGATACAGGGGCCGATAAACTCATCTTT
.	TRDV1	few	TRDJ1	CALGCFHHLYTDKLIF	TGTGCTCTTGGCTGTTTCCATCACTTGTACACCGATAAACTCATCTTT
TRDD3	TRDV1	.	TRDJ1	CALGEPFLSRDTSDKLIF	TGTGCTCTTGGGGAACCTTTTTTGTCTAGGGATACATCCGATAAACTCATCTTT
TRDD3	TRDV2	few	TRDJ1	CAYFWGINVRLRTDKLIF	TGTGCCTACTTCTGGGGGATTAACGTCCGTCTTCGCACCGATAAACTCATCTTT
TRDD3	TRDV2	.	TRDJ1	CACDAAGGYSDKLIF	TGTGCCTGTGACGCTGCTGGGGGATATTCCGATAAACTCATCTTT
.	TRDV1	.	TRDJ1	CALGESGPAFPNPNDGDNGGYTDKLIF	TGTGCTCTTGGGGAATCCGGACCCGCCTTCCCGAACCCGAACGACGGGGATAATGGCGGTTACACCGATAAACTCATCTTT
TRDD3	TRDV2	few	TRDJ3	CACEYWGSSWDTRQMFF	TGTGCCTGTGAGTACTGGGGGAGCTCCTGGGACACCCGACAGATGTTTTTC
TRDD3	TRDV2	.	TRDJ1	CACDTVVLGDTRRGDKLIF	TGTGCCTGTGACACCGTGGTACTGGGGGATACTCGTAGAGGCGATAAACTCATCTTT
TRDD3	TRDV2	.	TRDJ1	CACDYVLGDTRDKLIF	TGTGCCTGTGACTATGTACTGGGGGATACGCGAGATAAACTCATCTTT
.	TRAV38-2/DV8	.	TRDJ1	CAYRSLPVIDKLIF	TGTGCTTATAGATCACTCCCTGTGATTGATAAACTCATCTTT
TRDD3	TRDV1	.	TRDJ1	CALGEFSGPTSTGGLGKLIF	TGTGCTCTTGGGGAATTCTCCGGCCCAACCAGTACTGGGGGCCTCGGTAAACTCATCTTT
TRDD3	TRDV1	.	TRDJ1	CALGERVSLTGDTDKLIF	TGTGCTCTTGGGGAACGGGTCTCCTTAACTGGGGACACCGATAAACTCATCTTT
TRDD3	TRDV1	.	TRDJ1	CALGERLLRTGGYHRLIF	TGTGCTCTTGGGGAACGATTACTACGTACTGGGGGATACCACCGACTCATCTTT
.	TRDV1	few	TRDJ1	CALGDPYTGVLIF	TGTGCTCTTGGGGATCCGTATACGGGGGTGCTCATCTTT
TRDD3	TRDV1	large	TRDJ1	CALGELFRHGGYTDKLIF	TGTGCTCTTGGGGAACTTTTCCGCCATGGGGGATACACCGATAAACTCATCTTT
.	TRDV1	few	TRDJ1	CALGELATDKLIF	TGTGCTCTTGGGGAATTGGCCACCGATAAACTCATCTTT
TRDD3	TRDV1	.	TRDJ1	CALGCPLNWGIQRDKLIF	TGTGCTCTTGGGTGTCCTTTAAACTGGGGGATACAGCGGGATAAACTCATCTTT
.	TRDV1	.	TRDJ1	CALGLYTDKLIF	TGTGCTCTTGGACTCTACACCGATAAACTCATCTTT
TRDD3	TRDV2	large	TRDJ3	CACDWGIRSWDTRQMFF	TGTGCCTGTGACTGGGGGATACGCTCCTGGGACACCCGACAGATGTTTTTC
TRDD3	TRDV1	large	TRDJ1	CALGERLYWGITDKLIF	TGTGCTCTTGGGGAACGTCTGTACTGGGGGATCACCGATAAACTCATCTTT
TRDD3	TRAV38-2/DV8	.	TRDJ1	CAYRNPTGGYTDKLIF	TGTGCTTATAGGAATCCTACTGGGGGATACACCGATAAACTCATCTTT
TRDD3	TRDV1	few	TRDJ1	CALGGSTGGSDKLIF	TGTGCTCTTGGGGGGTCTACTGGGGGTTCCGATAAACTCATCTTT
TRDD3	TRDV1	few	TRDJ1	CALGVPDPTGGYDDKLIF	TGTGCTCTTGGGGTCCCGGACCCTACTGGGGGATACGACGATAAACTCATCTTT
TRDD3	TRDV1	.	TRDJ1	CALGGPRLGDTLMYTDKLIF	TGTGCTCTTGGGGGGCCCCGGTTGGGGGACACCCTAATGTACACCGATAAACTCATCTTT
TRDD3	TRDV1	.	TRDJ2	CALGYRRRLGDTHAQLFF	TGTGCTCTTGGGTATCGCAGGAGGTTGGGGGATACGCACGCACAACTCTTCTTT
.	TRDV1	large	TRDJ1	CALGELPIGHNGGYYNPDKLIF	TGTGCTCTTGGGGAACTTCCCATAGGCCACAATGGAGGATACTATAATCCCGATAAACTCATCTTT
TRDD3	TRDV1	large	TRDJ1	CALGEPCRHAWGYGAEDKLIF	TGTGCTCTTGGGGAACCATGTAGGCACGCCTGGGGATACGGGGCCGAGGATAAACTCATCTTT
.	TRDV1	.	TRDJ1	CALGEGSFLLGDSAPIGKLIF	TGCGCTCTTGGGGAAGGGTCCTTCCTACTGGGGGACTCAGCCCCGATCGGTAAACTCATCTTT
TRDD3	TRDV1	.	TRDJ1	CALGEYLGDTRTDKLIF	TGTGCTCTTGGGGAGTATCTGGGGGATACGCGGACCGATAAACTCATCTTT
.	TRDV1	.	TRDJ1	CALGERIRAYIGWVVLDKLIF	TGTGCTCTTGGGGAACGAATTAGGGCCTACATCGGCTGGGTGGTCCTCGATAAACTCATCTTT
.	TRDV1	.	TRDJ1	CALGNLGLGTYKLIF	TGTGCTCTTGGGAACTTGGGTCTGGGGACTTATAAACTCATCTTT
.	TRDV1	.	TRDJ1	CALGEATLHVDTSADKLIF	TGTGCTCTTGGGGAAGCAACCCTACATGTGGATACAAGCGCCGATAAACTCATCTTT
TRDD3	TRDV2	.	TRDJ3	CACDTVLGDTWDTRQMFF	TGTGCCTGTGACACCGTACTGGGGGATACCTGGGACACCCGACAGATGTTTTTC
TRDD3	TRDV1	.	TRDJ3	CALGEDKEYWGILSRDTRQMFF	TGTGCTCTTGGGGAAGACAAGGAGTACTGGGGGATACTTTCCCGGGACACCCGACAGATGTTTTTC
TRDD3	TRDV1	few	TRDJ2	CALGEPPPNPSGNWGIRLTAQLFF	TGTGCTCTTGGGGAACCCCCCCCGAATCCTAGCGGTAACTGGGGGATACGTTTGACAGCACAACTCTTCTTT
TRDD3	TRAV29/DV5	.	TRDJ1	CAANKPPETKLGVGPGTDKLIF	TGTGCAGCAAATAAACCCCCGGAAACCAAACTGGGGGTCGGGCCCGGGACCGATAAACTCATCTTT
.	TRAV23/DV6	few	TRDJ1	CAAGPNWEFYTDKLIF	TGTGCAGCAGGTCCGAACTGGGAGTTTTACACCGATAAACTCATCTTT
TRDD3	TRDV1	large	TRDJ1	CALGESLGYPLLGDTDKLIF	TGTGCTCTTGGGGAATCCTTAGGCTACCCCTTACTGGGGGATACCGATAAACTCATCTTT
TRDD3	TRAV38-2/DV8	.	TRDJ1	CAYRSAFGSLTGGSGYTDKLIF	TGTGCTTATAGGAGCGCGTTTGGTTCCCTAACTGGGGGATCCGGGTACACCGATAAACTCATCTTT
.	TRAV29/DV5	few	TRDJ1	CAASEGLGIDTDKLIF	TGTGCAGCAAGCGAAGGGCTGGGGATTGACACCGATAAACTCATCTTT
.	TRDV1	few	TRDJ1	CALGEGPKNKLIF	TGTGCTCTTGGGGAAGGACCCAAGAATAAACTCATCTTT
TRDD3	TRDV1	few	TRDJ1	CALGNQYWGMYTDKLIF	TGTGCTCTTGGGAACCAATACTGGGGGATGTACACCGATAAACTCATCTTT
TRDD3	TRAV29/DV5	few	TRDJ1	CAARLGPEGKLIF	TGTGCAGCTAGACTGGGGCCAGAGGGTAAACTCATCTTT
TRDD2	TRDV1	.	TRDJ1	CALGELASSYSSGGVKLIF	TGTGCTCTTGGGGAACTAGCCTCTTCCTATTCTTCGGGAGGGGTTAAACTCATCTTT
TRDD3	TRDV2	large	TRDJ3	CACDATGGHFSWDTRQMFF	TGTGCCTGTGACGCGACTGGGGGGCACTTCTCCTGGGACACCCGACAGATGTTTTTC
TRDD2	TRDV1	.	TRDJ4	CALGAPFPTRFSARPLIF	TGTGCTCTTGGGGCCCCCTTTCCTACGCGATTCAGTGCCAGACCCCTGATCTTT
.	TRDV1	.	TRDJ1	CALGELGWSDGGILYTDKLIF	TGTGCTCTTGGGGAACTAGGGTGGAGCGATGGGGGCATTTTGTACACCGATAAACTCATCTTT
TRDD3	TRDV1	few	TRDJ1	CALGEILGDYTDKLIF	TGTGCTCTTGGGGAAATACTGGGGGACTACACCGATAAACTCATCTTT
.	TRDV1	.	TRDJ1	CALGELFPLTTDKLIF	TGTGCTCTTGGGGAACTATTCCCGTTAACCACCGATAAACTCATCTTT
TRDD3	TRDV1	.	TRDJ1	CALGEGAALGIASFADKLIF	TGTGCTCTTGGGGAAGGGGCTGCGCTGGGGATAGCCTCCTTCGCCGATAAACTCATCTTT
TRDD3	TRDV1	.	TRDJ1	CALGELSSLPRNRRPLLLGDNHTDKLIF	TGTGCTCTTGGGGAACTAAGTAGCCTACCTAGGAACCGTCGTCCCCTTTTACTGGGGGATAACCACACCGATAAACTCATCTTT
TRDD3	TRDV2	large	TRDJ3	CACDILLGDLSSWDTRQMFF	TGTGCCTGTGACATCTTACTGGGGGACCTGAGCTCCTGGGACACCCGACAGATGTTTTTC
TRDD3	TRDV3	.	TRDJ1	CASQGPSSGGYGGDKLIF	TGTGCCTCCCAGGGCCCTTCATCTGGGGGATACGGGGGCGATAAACTCATCTTT
TRDD3	TRDV1	.	TRDJ1	CALGELLAPLGGYGAWVTDKLIF	TGTGCTCTTGGGGAACTATTGGCTCCTCTTGGGGGATACGGGGCTTGGGTCACCGATAAACTCATCTTT
TRDD3	TRDV1	.	TRDJ2	CALVESHRAITGGYLEYCLLTAQLFF	TGTGCTCTTGTGGAATCCCACAGGGCTATTACTGGGGGATATCTCGAGTATTGCCTTTTGACAGCACAACTCTTCTTT